These 24 T cell receptor beta chains came from one sample sequenced in a study of molecular identifiers for immune sequencing clone quantification. TCRdb re-derived calls from the PCR reads in MiXCR, one entry per CDR3 protein. The sample lists 250,000 to 400,000 distinct CDR3 sequences, roughly a fifth occurring once. The sequencing input was naive CD8+ T cells from blood, with Jurkat cell RNA spiked in. The subset: FACS-sorted CD8+CD4-CCR7+CD45RA+ naive T cells. The receptors come from a human donor in good health. Some libraries in this study had Jurkat cell RNA spiked in.

Regarding this clonotype: A much larger clone differs by one base, so this may be a read error. The V gene is TRBV7-9, the J gene TRBJ2-4, with D unclear. The V end lost 5 bases, the J end lost 8 bases, and 13 bases lay between the germline ends. The CDR3 contains 13 residues. Germline CDR1 and CDR2: SEHNR and FQNEAQ (reference sequence). The chain's CDR3 is CASSPVFIDIQYF. The CDR3 nucleotides are TGTGCCAGCAGCCCCGTTTTTATAGACATTCAGTACTTC. Drawing the rest from reference TRBV7-9 and TRBJ2-4, the complete variable domain is DTGVSQNPRHKITKRGQNVTFRCDPISEHNRLYWYRQTLGQGPEFLTYFQNEAQLEKSRLLSDRFSAERPKGSFSTLEIQRTEQGDSAMYLCASSPVFIDIQYFGAGTRLSVL.

This clonotype was counted at least ten times. The rearrangement links TRBV4-1 to TRBJ2-3; no clear D gene. CDR1 and CDR2 (germline): MGHRA, YSYEKL. The CDR3 length is 14 residues. V was pared by 4 bases and J by 0 bases, with 8 bases between. The CDR3, as DNA: TGCGCCAGCAGCCCCACACGGAGCACAGATACGCAGTATTTT. Amino acids: CASSPTRSTDTQYF.

Details on this clonotype: A single base separates this from a much larger clone, so it may be a read error. V and J are TRBV14 and TRBJ2-3; a possible D gene is TRBD1 (6 bases). Looked up from germline, CDR1 is SGHDN and CDR2 is FVKESK. CDR3 length equals 15 residues. CDR3 loop: CASSQGYGGQDAQYF. CDR3 bases: TGTGCCAGCAGCCAAGGCTATGGGGGACAAGATGCGCAGTATTTT.

This rearrangement joins TRBV7-9 to TRBJ2-7; D is possibly TRBD2 (7 bases). There are 16 residues in the CDR3. Germline lookup yields CDR1 SEHNR and CDR2 FQNEAQ (reference sequence). V lost 5 bases to trimming and J lost 0 bases, with 17 bases between them. The CDR3 DNA follows: TGTGCCAGCAGCGAATTGGGGGGGCCCTACTCCTACGAGCAGTACTTC. This codes for CASSELGGPYSYEQYF. Looking up the rest from reference TRBV7-9 and TRBJ2-7 gives the full variable domain: DTGVSQNPRHKITKRGQNVTFRCDPISEHNRLYWYRQTLGQGPEFLTYFQNEAQLEKSRLLSDRFSAERPKGSFSTLEIQRTEQGDSAMYLCASSELGGPYSYEQYFGPGTRLTVT.

This clonotype was observed many times. The CDR3 DNA reads TGTGCCTGGAGCGACAGGGGGCTTGGAAATCAGCCCCAGCATTTT. This translates into CAWSDRGLGNQPQHF. The V call is TRBV30, the J call TRBJ1-5; TRBD1 agrees at 10 bases. Per germline, CDR1 GTSNPN and CDR2 SVGIG (reference sequence). V shed 3 bases and J 4 bases; nucleotides not matched to a gene: 6. This CDR3 contains 15 residues.

This clonotype was found once. Being one base from a much bigger clone, this may be a read error. The conserved phenylalanine or tryptophan is not found at the CDR3 terminus, so this likely reflects a read error. V is TRBV30 and J is TRBJ2-7; D is ambiguous. Germline CDR1 GTSNPN, CDR2 SVGIG (reference sequence). The germline V and J ends were trimmed by 1 base and 3 bases, with 4 bases remaining between them. CDR3 length equals 11 residues. The CDR3 sequence: CAWSDGYEQYY. The CDR3 DNA sequence: TGTGCCTGGAGTGACGGCTACGAGCAGTACTAC.

This clonotype showed up many times. The chain has TRBV19 and TRBJ2-4; 15 bases align to TRBD2. This CDR3 spans 17 amino acids. CDR1 and CDR2 from the germline V gene are LNHDA and SQIVND (reference sequence). The junction had 4 bases not matched to a gene; V was cut back by 1 base and J by 6 bases. The CDR3 sequence: CASSIVGTSGGINIQYF. CDR3 in DNA: TGTGCCAGTAGTATAGTAGGGACTAGCGGGGGGATAAACATTCAGTACTTC.

In the case of this clonotype: Mismatch with germline at one junction end may stem from a read error. V usage is TRBV7-9 and J usage is TRBJ2-3; D gene uncertain. There are 13 residues in the CDR3. Germline loops: CDR1 SEHNR, CDR2 FQNEAQ (reference sequence). This chain's CDR3 is CASSLEHTDTRYF. The DNA for the CDR3 is TGTGCCAGCAGTCTAGAGCACACGGATACGCGGTATTTT.

This clonotype showed up many times. The chain carries TRBV24-1 and TRBJ2-3; D remains ambiguous. V was shortened by 1 base and J by 4 bases, with 8 bases between the two germline ends. The CDR3 has 14 amino acids. Looked up from germline, CDR1 is KGHDR and CDR2 is SFDVKD. DNA of the CDR3: TGTGCCACCAGTGATTTTGGAGAGTCAGATACGCAGTATTTT. Residues: CATSDFGESDTQYF.

This clonotype was observed many times. J is TRBJ2-1 and V is TRBV30, with D hard to call. The V end lost 5 bases, the J end lost 8 bases, and 10 bases lay between the germline ends. The CDR3 contains 11 residues. The germline V gene encodes CDR1 GTSNPN and CDR2 SVGIG (reference sequence). CDR3 bases: TGTGCCTGGGAAATTACATATGAGCAGTTCTTC. The encoded protein is CAWEITYEQFF.

At least ten counts were recorded for this clonotype. The V gene is TRBV24-1, the J gene TRBJ2-1; 9 nucleotides line up with TRBD2. CDR1 KGHDR and CDR2 SFDVKD come from the germline V gene. V lost 4 bases and J lost 4; bases outside the gene matches: 7. The CDR3 length is 16 residues. This chain's CDR3 is CATSDSASGDYNEQFF. CDR3 coding DNA: TGTGCCACCAGTGACAGTGCTAGCGGGGATTACAATGAGCAGTTCTTC.

This clonotype came up many times. The genes are TRBV5-1 and TRBJ2-1; 11 nucleotides match TRBD1. The J segment lost 8 bases and the V segment lost 0 bases, leaving 4 bases of the junction unmatched. Germline V lookup: CDR1 SGHRS, CDR2 YFSETQ. The CDR3 consists of 15 residues. CDR3 protein: CASSLDGTGGYEQFF. CDR3 in DNA: TGCGCCAGCAGCTTGGATGGGACAGGGGGTTATGAGCAGTTCTTC.

This clonotype was observed a handful of times. This chain connects TRBV30 to TRBJ2-2; no clear D. Per the germline V gene, CDR1 is GTSNPN and CDR2 is SVGIG (reference sequence). The CDR3 totals 11 residues. The V gene lost 2 bases and the J gene lost 7 bases, with 5 bases spanning the gap. Here the CDR3 reads CAWSRNGELFF. The CDR3 DNA is TGTGCCTGGAGTCGGAACGGGGAGCTGTTTTTT.

This clonotype was seen repeatedly, ten times or more. The CDR3 DNA sequence: TGTGCCAGCAGCTTGACCCCGGCCAGGGCCGAGCAGTACTTC. Its translation is CASSLTPARAEQYF. The chain recombines TRBV5-6 with TRBJ2-7, with D possibly being TRBD1 (5 bases). Germline assignment: CDR1 SGHDT and CDR2 YYEEEE. V was trimmed by 1 base and J by 6 bases, leaving 14 bases between them. This CDR3 is 14 amino acids long.

This clonotype showed up many times. The gene calls are TRBV24-1 and TRBJ2-1, with 10 bases lining up with TRBD2. In germline, CDR1 is KGHDR, CDR2 SFDVKD. The J segment lost 10 bases and the V segment lost 7 bases, leaving 15 bases of the junction unmatched. The length of the CDR3 is 16 residues. CDR3 in DNA: TGTGCCACCAGCGATATAGCTAGCGGGAGTGTGAACGAGCAGTTCTTC. This encodes CATSDIASGSVNEQFF.

This clonotype was seen ten or more times. The rearrangement uses TRBV29-1 and TRBJ2-2, with a tentative D call TRBD1 (5 bases). Trimming pared 1 base from V and 5 bases from J, leaving 8 bases between. CDR3 length: 13 amino acids. Germline loops: CDR1 SQVTM, CDR2 ANQGSEA. The CDR3 sequence: CSVEGGWTGELFF. CDR3 DNA sequence: TGCAGCGTTGAAGGGGGCTGGACCGGGGAGCTGTTTTTT.

As to this clonotype: Given a much more abundant clone one base away, this may be a read error. This rearrangement joins TRBV20-1 to TRBJ1-5; D remains ambiguous. CDR1 is DFQATT and CDR2 is SNEGSKA in the germline V gene (reference sequence). The CDR3 extends over 13 amino acids. This CDR3 reads CSARTYSSQPQHF. CDR3 DNA: TGCAGTGCTAGAACGTATAGCAGTCAGCCCCAGCATTTT.

This clonotype occurred many times. This rearrangement joins TRBV19 to TRBJ2-7; possibly TRBD2 for D (6 bases). Germline values: CDR1 LNHDA, CDR2 SQIVND (reference sequence). V was clipped by 2 bases and J by 2 bases, with 10 bases between them. The CDR3 is 14 residues long. The CDR3 spells CASSIPSAPYEQYF. The CDR3 DNA sequence: TGTGCCAGTAGTATACCTAGCGCACCCTACGAGCAGTACTTC.

The genes are TRBV6-5 and TRBJ2-7, with 9 bases that match TRBD2. Germline V CDR1 and CDR2: MNHEY, SVGAGI. The CDR3 contains 16 residues. V was clipped by 0 bases and J by 6 bases; unmatched bases: 9. The CDR3 sequence is CASSYSLAGSDSEQYF. CDR3 bases: TGTGCCAGCAGTTACTCCCTAGCGGGATCGGACTCCGAGCAGTACTTC.

This clonotype was picked up many times. V and J are TRBV7-2 and TRBJ2-7; D could derive from TRBD1 or TRBD2 (5 bases each). Germline V gene sequence: CDR1 SGHTA, CDR2 FQGNSA. The CDR3 loop spans 15 amino acids. V was clipped by 5 bases and J by 0 bases, with 14 bases between them. DNA for the CDR3: TGTGCCAGCAGCCCTACAACGAGGGGCTCCTACGAGCAGTACTTC. Its protein is CASSPTTRGSYEQYF.

CDR3 nucleotides: TGCGCCAGCAGTGAGTGGGACAGCTACAGCTATAATTCACCCCTCCACTTT. Its translation: CASSEWDSYSYNSPLHF. The rearrangement links TRBV10-2 to TRBJ1-6; 7 bases align to TRBD1. V shed 1 base and J 3 bases; nucleotides not matched to a gene: 6. This CDR3 comprises 17 residues. Germline lookup yields CDR1 WSHSY and CDR2 SAAADI.

As regards this clonotype: A much larger clone is a single base away; this may be a read error. J is TRBJ2-3 and V is TRBV6-5; 9 positions match TRBD1. The CDR3 is 15 amino acids. Germline lookup yields CDR1 MNHEY and CDR2 SVGAGI. DNA of the CDR3: TGTGTCAGCAGCCGAACAGGGGGCGAGACAGATACGCAGTATTTT. As protein: CVSSRTGGETDTQYF.

Turning to this clonotype: Since a much larger clone is just one base distant, this may be a read error. V and J are TRBV14 and TRBJ2-1; a possible D gene is TRBD2 (5 bases). Deletions cut 2 bases from V and 9 bases from J, with 17 bases between. The CDR3 length is 15 residues. CDR1 and CDR2 (germline): SGHDN, FVKESK. The CDR3 spells CASSQLTGSRSEQFF. The CDR3 coding sequence is TGTGCCAGCAGCCAACTAACGGGGTCTCGGAGTGAGCAGTTCTTC.

About this clonotype itself: A clone one base away is much larger, so this may be a read error. V usage is TRBV5-1 and J usage is TRBJ1-1, with D possibly being TRBD1 (5 bases). Germline assignment: CDR1 SGHRS and CDR2 YFSETQ. The germline V and J ends were trimmed by 4 bases and 0 bases, with 13 bases remaining between them. The CDR3 length is 15 residues. CDR3 region: CASSMGRSMNTEAFF. CDR3 nucleotide sequence: TGCGCCAGCAGCATGGGACGGTCGATGAACACTGAAGCTTTCTTT.